One T cell receptor (beta chain) is described in this entry. This specimen belongs to a study of CD8+ T cells in alopecia areata. Extracted RNA was reverse transcribed, and the resulting cDNA served as sequencing template. The repertoire was sequenced with immunoSEQ multiplex PCR; TCRdb's copy has only in-frame clones and lacks some. Here the sample spans about 290,000 clones, more than 45% being singletons. Trimming took 2 bases from V and 8 from J, leaving 16 bases between them. In germline, CDR1 is GTSNPN, CDR2 SVGIG (reference sequence). The CDR3 spans 15 residues. Treatment described: oral pan-JAK inhibitor, 5-10 mg twice daily.

The sequence derives from a human donor with alopecia areata. The source was CD4+ T cells sorted from blood, collected at week 24, from a patient treated with tofacitinib. The V call is TRBV30, the J call TRBJ1-6, with no clear D. The CDR3 DNA follows: TGTGCCTGGAGTTCCGGCGGCAGCGCTTATTCACCCCTCCACTTT. Amino acid sequence: CAWSSGGSAYSPLHF.